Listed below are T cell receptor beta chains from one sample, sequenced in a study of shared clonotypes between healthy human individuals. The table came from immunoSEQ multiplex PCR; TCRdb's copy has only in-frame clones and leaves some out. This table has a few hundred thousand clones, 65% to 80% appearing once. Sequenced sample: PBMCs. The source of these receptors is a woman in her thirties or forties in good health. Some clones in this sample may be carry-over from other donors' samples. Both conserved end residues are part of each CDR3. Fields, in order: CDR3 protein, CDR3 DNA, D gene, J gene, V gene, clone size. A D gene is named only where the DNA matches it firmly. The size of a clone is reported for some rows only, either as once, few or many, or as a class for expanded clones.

CDR3aa: CASSLMSEREQFF
CDR3nt: TGTGCCAGCAGCTTAATGTCCGAGCGGGAGCAGTTCTTC
d_gene: NA
j_gene: TRBJ2-1
v_gene: TRBV7-2
abundance: NA

CDR3aa: CSVGLDVEQYF
CDR3nt: TGCAGCGTGGGACTCGATGTCGAGCAGTACTTC
d_gene: NA
j_gene: TRBJ2-7
v_gene: TRBV29-1
abundance: NA

CDR3aa: CASSLGGGGRGETQYF
CDR3nt: TGTGCCAGCAGCTTAGGGGGAGGGGGTCGCGGGGAGACCCAGTACTTC
d_gene: NA
j_gene: TRBJ2-5
v_gene: TRBV7-9
abundance: NA

CDR3aa: CASSFMTGNQPQHF
CDR3nt: TGTGCCAGCAGTTTTATGACTGGAAATCAGCCCCAGCATTTT
d_gene: NA
j_gene: TRBJ1-5
v_gene: TRBV28
abundance: once

CDR3aa: CASSVEGRQGNEKLFF
CDR3nt: TGTGCCAGCAGTGTAGAGGGCCGACAGGGTAATGAAAAACTGTTTTTT
d_gene: TRBD1
j_gene: TRBJ1-4
v_gene: TRBV2
abundance: NA

CDR3aa: CASSLAREIGEQYF
CDR3nt: TGTGCCAGCAGCTTAGCCCGGGAGATCGGCGAGCAGTACTTC
d_gene: NA
j_gene: TRBJ2-7
v_gene: TRBV7-2
abundance: NA

CDR3aa: CASSLVLRQPNYGYTF
CDR3nt: TGTGCCAGCAGCTTAGTCCTAAGACAGCCCAACTATGGCTACACCTTC
d_gene: NA
j_gene: TRBJ1-2
v_gene: TRBV11-2
abundance: NA

CDR3aa: CASSADTGPYNEQFF
CDR3nt: TGTGCCAGCAGTGCAGACACAGGTCCCTACAATGAGCAGTTCTTC
d_gene: NA
j_gene: TRBJ2-1
v_gene: TRBV6-4
abundance: NA

CDR3aa: CASSLVHEQYF
CDR3nt: TGTGCCAGCAGCTTAGTTCACGAGCAGTACTTC
d_gene: NA
j_gene: TRBJ2-7
v_gene: TRBV7-2
abundance: NA

CDR3aa: CASSYGQILAYEQYF
CDR3nt: TGTGCCAGCAGTTACGGGCAGATACTCGCCTACGAGCAGTACTTC
d_gene: NA
j_gene: TRBJ2-7
v_gene: TRBV6-5
abundance: NA

CDR3aa: CASSIGQAHFFGNTIYF
CDR3nt: TGTGCCAGCAGCATTGGACAGGCCCACTTCTTTGGAAACACCATATATTTT
d_gene: TRBD1
j_gene: TRBJ1-3
v_gene: TRBV11-3
abundance: NA

CDR3aa: CASSLGGQGLETQYF
CDR3nt: TGTGCCAGCAGCTTGGGCGGACAGGGGCTGGAGACCCAGTACTTC
d_gene: TRBD1
j_gene: TRBJ2-5
v_gene: TRBV5-8
abundance: NA

CDR3aa: CASSRGQGNQPQHF
CDR3nt: TGTGCCAGCAGCCGCGGACAGGGCAATCAGCCCCAGCATTTT
d_gene: TRBD1
j_gene: TRBJ1-5
v_gene: TRBV11-2
abundance: NA

CDR3aa: CASSYTSSGANVLTF
CDR3nt: TGTGCCAGCAGTTACACCAGTTCTGGGGCCAACGTCCTGACTTTC
d_gene: NA
j_gene: TRBJ2-6
v_gene: TRBV6-6
abundance: once

CDR3aa: CASSFSWGLAESTDTQYF
CDR3nt: TGTGCCAGCAGTTTCTCTTGGGGGCTAGCGGAGAGCACAGATACGCAGTATTTT
d_gene: NA
j_gene: TRBJ2-3
v_gene: TRBV28
abundance: few

CDR3aa: CASSLGLVSSYEQYF
CDR3nt: TGTGCCAGCAGCCTTGGACTAGTTTCCTCCTACGAGCAGTACTTC
d_gene: TRBD2
j_gene: TRBJ2-7
v_gene: TRBV11-2
abundance: NA

CDR3aa: CASSSRTGNYNEQFF
CDR3nt: TGTGCCAGCAGCTCTAGGACAGGGAACTACAATGAGCAGTTCTTC
d_gene: TRBD1
j_gene: TRBJ2-1
v_gene: TRBV5-4
abundance: NA

CDR3aa: CASRSTGVGLYGYTF
CDR3nt: TGTGCCAGTAGATCAACAGGGGTTGGGCTCTATGGCTACACCTTC
d_gene: TRBD1
j_gene: TRBJ1-2
v_gene: TRBV19
abundance: NA

CDR3aa: CASSRLTGTGVSYEQYF
CDR3nt: TGTGCCAGCAGCCGTCTTACCGGGACAGGGGTCTCCTACGAGCAGTACTTC
d_gene: TRBD1
j_gene: TRBJ2-7
v_gene: TRBV5-8
abundance: NA

CDR3aa: CASGWNQPQHF
CDR3nt: TGTGCCAGCGGATGGAATCAGCCCCAGCATTTT
d_gene: NA
j_gene: TRBJ1-5
v_gene: TRBV7-9
abundance: NA

CDR3aa: CASRGQGDRGKLFF
CDR3nt: TGTGCCAGCAGGGGACAGGGGGATCGGGGAAAACTGTTTTTT
d_gene: TRBD1
j_gene: TRBJ1-4
v_gene: TRBV6-1
abundance: NA

CDR3aa: CASRAPEPYEQYF
CDR3nt: TGTGCCAGCAGGGCCCCGGAACCCTACGAGCAGTACTTC
d_gene: NA
j_gene: TRBJ2-7
v_gene: TRBV2
abundance: NA

CDR3aa: CASSPNRRVGTEAFF
CDR3nt: TGTGCCAGCAGTCCCAATCGTCGGGTAGGCACTGAAGCTTTCTTT
d_gene: NA
j_gene: TRBJ1-1
v_gene: TRBV6-6
abundance: NA

CDR3aa: CASSPMATGPVEGQYF
CDR3nt: TGTGCCAGCTCACCAATGGCGACAGGTCCAGTAGAGGGCCAGTACTTC
d_gene: NA
j_gene: TRBJ2-5
v_gene: TRBV18
abundance: NA

CDR3aa: CASSLLGGLEETQYF
CDR3nt: TGTGCCAGCAGTTTATTGGGAGGGTTAGAAGAGACCCAGTACTTC
d_gene: TRBD2
j_gene: TRBJ2-5
v_gene: TRBV28
abundance: once

CDR3aa: CASSPSGGLETQYF
CDR3nt: TGTGCCAGCTCACCGTCTGGCGGTTTAGAGACCCAGTACTTC
d_gene: NA
j_gene: TRBJ2-5
v_gene: TRBV18
abundance: NA

CDR3aa: CASSKRDRRTIDNEQFF
CDR3nt: TGCGCCAGCAGCAAGCGGGACAGGAGGACGATCGACAATGAGCAGTTCTTC
d_gene: NA
j_gene: TRBJ2-1
v_gene: TRBV5-1
abundance: NA

CDR3aa: CASSASQGSSEKLFF
CDR3nt: TGTGCCAGCAGTGCGTCACAGGGATCCAGTGAAAAACTGTTTTTT
d_gene: NA
j_gene: TRBJ1-4
v_gene: TRBV2
abundance: NA

CDR3aa: CASSSTHRDSMNTEAFF
CDR3nt: TGTGCCAGCAGCTCAACACACAGGGATTCAATGAACACTGAAGCTTTCTTT
d_gene: NA
j_gene: TRBJ1-1
v_gene: TRBV7-9
abundance: NA

CDR3aa: CASSLAGTQGSGELFF
CDR3nt: TGTGCCAGCAGCTTGGCCGGGACGCAGGGGAGCGGGGAGCTGTTTTTT
d_gene: NA
j_gene: TRBJ2-2
v_gene: TRBV5-4
abundance: NA

CDR3aa: CASRKRGLAGQTPGELFF
CDR3nt: TGTGCCAGTAGGAAAAGGGGACTAGCGGGACAAACACCCGGGGAGCTGTTTTTT
d_gene: TRBD2
j_gene: TRBJ2-2
v_gene: TRBV19
abundance: NA

CDR3aa: CSAGQGPYNEQFF
CDR3nt: TGCAGCGCTGGACAGGGTCCCTACAATGAGCAGTTCTTC
d_gene: TRBD1
j_gene: TRBJ2-1
v_gene: TRBV29-1
abundance: NA

CDR3aa: CASSPGTGGGEQFF
CDR3nt: TGTGCCAGTAGTCCCGGGACAGGGGGCGGTGAGCAGTTCTTC
d_gene: TRBD1
j_gene: TRBJ2-1
v_gene: TRBV19
abundance: NA

CDR3aa: CASSYTESTGELFF
CDR3nt: TGTGCCAGCAGCTACACAGAGAGCACCGGGGAGCTGTTTTTT
d_gene: NA
j_gene: TRBJ2-2
v_gene: TRBV7-7
abundance: few

CDR3aa: CASSLRGERTYGYTF
CDR3nt: TGTGCCAGCAGTCTCAGGGGAGAGCGGACCTATGGCTACACCTTC
d_gene: NA
j_gene: TRBJ1-2
v_gene: TRBV28
abundance: NA

CDR3aa: CASSVVNRFTEAFF
CDR3nt: TGTGCCAGCAGCGTAGTAAACAGGTTCACTGAAGCTTTCTTT
d_gene: NA
j_gene: TRBJ1-1
v_gene: TRBV9
abundance: NA

CDR3aa: CASSITITAGQGGGRSTEAFF
CDR3nt: TGTGCCAGCAGCATTACCATAACAGCCGGACAGGGCGGGGGGAGATCGACTGAAGCTTTCTTT
d_gene: TRBD1
j_gene: TRBJ1-1
v_gene: TRBV2
abundance: NA

CDR3aa: CSVCRTGSYEQYF
CDR3nt: TGCAGCGTCTGCAGGACAGGGTCCTACGAGCAGTACTTC
d_gene: TRBD1
j_gene: TRBJ2-7
v_gene: TRBV29-1
abundance: NA

CDR3aa: CASSPRTAEQFF
CDR3nt: TGTGCCAGCAGCCCTCGGACAGCAGAGCAGTTCTTC
d_gene: NA
j_gene: TRBJ2-1
v_gene: TRBV7-9
abundance: NA

CDR3aa: CATSATSGPGDEQFF
CDR3nt: TGTGCCACCAGTGCGACTAGCGGGCCCGGGGATGAGCAGTTCTTC
d_gene: TRBD2
j_gene: TRBJ2-1
v_gene: TRBV15
abundance: NA

CDR3aa: CASSPGLAGEYYEQFF
CDR3nt: TGCGCCAGCAGCCCCGGGCTAGCGGGAGAGTACTATGAGCAGTTCTTC
d_gene: TRBD2
j_gene: TRBJ2-1
v_gene: TRBV5-1
abundance: NA

CDR3aa: CASSLRGLAGISTDTQYF
CDR3nt: TGCGCCAGCAGCTTGCGAGGACTAGCGGGAATTAGCACAGATACGCAGTATTTT
d_gene: TRBD2
j_gene: TRBJ2-3
v_gene: TRBV5-1
abundance: NA

CDR3aa: CASSSPGAGVTGELFF
CDR3nt: TGTGCCAGCAGTTCCCCAGGGGCGGGAGTCACCGGGGAGCTGTTTTTT
d_gene: NA
j_gene: TRBJ2-2
v_gene: TRBV28
abundance: NA

CDR3aa: CASTPGPQAESPLHF
CDR3nt: TGCGCCAGCACCCCAGGGCCTCAGGCAGAATCACCCCTCCACTTT
d_gene: NA
j_gene: TRBJ1-6
v_gene: TRBV5-1
abundance: NA

CDR3aa: CATETTGETETQYF
CDR3nt: TGTGCCACCGAAACGACAGGGGAGACAGAGACCCAGTACTTC
d_gene: TRBD1
j_gene: TRBJ2-5
v_gene: TRBV28
abundance: NA

CDR3aa: CASSLGLAGVGDEQYF
CDR3nt: TGTGCCAGCAGCTTAGGGTTAGCGGGAGTAGGCGACGAGCAGTACTTC
d_gene: TRBD2
j_gene: TRBJ2-7
v_gene: TRBV7-3
abundance: few

CDR3aa: CASSPHRDINYGYTF
CDR3nt: TGTGCCAGCAGTCCCCACCGGGACATCAACTATGGCTACACCTTC
d_gene: NA
j_gene: TRBJ1-2
v_gene: TRBV27
abundance: NA

CDR3aa: CASSLSAQGYGYTF
CDR3nt: TGTGCCAGCAGTTTATCCGCCCAAGGGTATGGCTACACCTTC
d_gene: NA
j_gene: TRBJ1-2
v_gene: TRBV27
abundance: NA

CDR3aa: CASRGATNTEAFF
CDR3nt: TGTGCCAGCAGGGGGGCGACGAACACTGAAGCTTTCTTT
d_gene: NA
j_gene: TRBJ1-1
v_gene: TRBV11-2
abundance: NA

CDR3aa: CASSEFQGAGGELFF
CDR3nt: TGTGCCAGCAGTGAGTTTCAGGGGGCTGGCGGGGAGCTGTTTTTT
d_gene: TRBD1
j_gene: TRBJ2-2
v_gene: TRBV6-1
abundance: NA

CDR3aa: CAISSSIDTQYF
CDR3nt: TGTGCCATCAGTTCTAGCATAGATACGCAGTATTTT
d_gene: NA
j_gene: TRBJ2-3
v_gene: TRBV10-3
abundance: NA

CDR3aa: CASSFRENTEAFF
CDR3nt: TGTGCCAGCAGTTTCCGGGAGAACACTGAAGCTTTCTTT
d_gene: NA
j_gene: TRBJ1-1
v_gene: TRBV27
abundance: NA

CDR3aa: CAISGRTGGYNEQYF
CDR3nt: TGTGCCATCAGTGGACGGACAGGGGGCTACAACGAGCAGTACTTC
d_gene: TRBD1
j_gene: TRBJ2-7
v_gene: TRBV10-3
abundance: NA

CDR3aa: CASSPERTGNTIYF
CDR3nt: TGTGCCAGCAGCCCCGAGCGGACTGGAAACACCATATATTTT
d_gene: NA
j_gene: TRBJ1-3
v_gene: TRBV7-9
abundance: NA

CDR3aa: CASSQVLQNYGYTF
CDR3nt: TGCGCCAGCAGCCAAGTTCTACAGAACTATGGCTACACCTTC
d_gene: NA
j_gene: TRBJ1-2
v_gene: TRBV4-3
abundance: NA

CDR3aa: CASSQPPRRTEAFF
CDR3nt: TGCGCCAGCAGCCAACCCCCCCGGCGGACTGAAGCTTTCTTT
d_gene: NA
j_gene: TRBJ1-1
v_gene: TRBV4-1
abundance: once

CDR3aa: CASKDQGAPNIQYF
CDR3nt: TGTGCCAGCAAGGACCAGGGGGCTCCAAACATTCAGTACTTC
d_gene: TRBD1
j_gene: TRBJ2-4
v_gene: TRBV27
abundance: NA

CDR3aa: CASRKGLAGGNEQFF
CDR3nt: TGTGCCAGCAGGAAGGGACTAGCGGGAGGAAATGAGCAGTTCTTC
d_gene: TRBD2
j_gene: TRBJ2-1
v_gene: TRBV2
abundance: NA